Below, one TCR beta chain is given with its context. The target of this receptor is not known. No per-base quality is available; no much larger clone lies one base away. TCRbeta CDR3 regions were amplified from genomic DNA using the immunoSEQ Assay, a bias-controlled multiplex PCR. The authors processed their data as follows. Within the assay, amplification of reference gene primers was used to estimate how many nucleated cells each sample contained. Sequence reads were collapsed and filtered to measure the absolute abundance of every unique TCRbeta CDR3 rearrangement. For each sample, productive Simpson clonality was calculated by taking the square root of Simpson's diversity index across productive rearrangements. TCRdb obtained this table from immuneACCESS and retained in-frame rearrangements with V and J assigned. These tables miss some clones; where compared with another copy, unresolved V genes account for less than half of the shortfall, and the remainder is unexplained. V, J and clone size derive from that table, while D and trimming were established from the DNA sequence. This sample holds nearly 350,000 clones; under 95% were observed only once. The ten largest clones take up 2.5% to 4% of the sample.

A second Seattle source provided samples from volunteer blood donors who had recovered from COVID-19. Whole blood was collected in K2EDTA tubes by collaborating institutions according to the institutions' own protocols. For TCRbeta analysis, collaborators shipped samples in one of three forms: frozen whole blood, isolated PBMCs, or DNA extracted from either of those sample types. The source of the sample is a study of blood T cell repertoires in COVID-19 (dated by TCRdb to 2018 to 2021). With regard to the full study: The collaborator samples originated in the United States, Italy and Spain and spanned the acute and convalescent phases of COVID-19. The prospective study material was composed of cDNA or gDNA derived from T cells, B-cell-depleted T cells, or PBMCs. Deeply sampled blood TCRbeta repertoires from subjects exposed to, actively infected with, or recovered from COVID-19 were included in the dataset. The repertoires were released in a freely available public database intended as a resource for research on the immune response to SARS-CoV-2. Samples were obtained from the ongoing ImmuneRACE study (first 160 participants) and from 1,254 subjects provided by 6 global collaborators. A de-identified subject ID, COVID-19 status, age in years and sex were almost always included in the sample metadata. HLA class I and class II types, where available, came from metadata supplied by the sample provider rather than from assay-based typing. General study outcomes and caveats: The quantity of clinical and demographic metadata differed by source and by participant and was supplied without curation.

From its cysteine to its phenylalanine, the CDR3 spans 19 amino acids. Only CDR3 DNA is held: 57 bases, read in frame from base 1. After removal of 5 bases from V and 3 bases from J, the junction retains 17 bases not matched to a gene. The germline V gene (reference sequence) sets CDR1 to MNHNY and CDR2 to SVGAGI. Sample: peripheral blood. Rearrangement joined TRBV6-6 to TRBJ2-1, with TRBD2 identical over 9 junction bases. The TCR was taken from a woman aged 18-29 years who had recovered from COVID-19. The sequence in DNA is TGTGCCAGCAGTCCCTATACCGAGATTAGCGGGAGCTTCTACAATGAGCAGTTCTTC. This sequence encodes CASSPYTEISGSFYNEQFF.